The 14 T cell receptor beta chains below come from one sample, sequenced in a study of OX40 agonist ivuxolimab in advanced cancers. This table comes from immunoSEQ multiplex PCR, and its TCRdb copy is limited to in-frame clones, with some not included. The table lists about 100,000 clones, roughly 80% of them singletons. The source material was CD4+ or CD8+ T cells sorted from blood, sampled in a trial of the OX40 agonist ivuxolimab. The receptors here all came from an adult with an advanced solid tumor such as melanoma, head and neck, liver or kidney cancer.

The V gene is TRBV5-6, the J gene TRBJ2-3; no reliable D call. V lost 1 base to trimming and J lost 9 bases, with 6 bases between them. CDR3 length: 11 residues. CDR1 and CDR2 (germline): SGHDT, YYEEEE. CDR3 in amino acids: CASSLLSTQYF. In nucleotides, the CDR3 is TGTGCCAGCAGCTTGTTATCCACGCAGTATTTT.

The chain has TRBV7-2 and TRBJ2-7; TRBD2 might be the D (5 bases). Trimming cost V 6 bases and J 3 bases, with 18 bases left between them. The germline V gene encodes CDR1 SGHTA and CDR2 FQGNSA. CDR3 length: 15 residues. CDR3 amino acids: CASRPIHTGSYEQYF. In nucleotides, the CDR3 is TGTGCCAGCAGGCCGATACACACGGGAAGCTACGAGCAGTACTTC.

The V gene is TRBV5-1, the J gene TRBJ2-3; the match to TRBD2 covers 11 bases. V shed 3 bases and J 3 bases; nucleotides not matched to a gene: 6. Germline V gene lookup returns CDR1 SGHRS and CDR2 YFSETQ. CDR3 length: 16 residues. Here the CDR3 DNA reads TGCGCCAGCAGCTCAACCTCTAGCGGGGGGACAGATACGCAGTATTTT. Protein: CASSSTSSGGTDTQYF.

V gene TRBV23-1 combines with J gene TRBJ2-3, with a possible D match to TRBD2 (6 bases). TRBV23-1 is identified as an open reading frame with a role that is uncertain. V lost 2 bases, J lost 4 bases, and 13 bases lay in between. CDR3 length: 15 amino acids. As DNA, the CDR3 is TGCGCCAGCAGTCAAAGGGACTCTGATTCAGATACGCAGTATTTT. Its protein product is CASSQRDSDSDTQYF.

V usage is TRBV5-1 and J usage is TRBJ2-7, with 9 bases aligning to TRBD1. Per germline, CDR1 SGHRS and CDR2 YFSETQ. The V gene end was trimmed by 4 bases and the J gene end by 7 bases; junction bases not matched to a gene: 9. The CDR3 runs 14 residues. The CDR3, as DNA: TGCGCCAGCAGCCCTGGGACAGGGCCGGGAGAGCAGTACTTC. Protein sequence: CASSPGTGPGEQYF.

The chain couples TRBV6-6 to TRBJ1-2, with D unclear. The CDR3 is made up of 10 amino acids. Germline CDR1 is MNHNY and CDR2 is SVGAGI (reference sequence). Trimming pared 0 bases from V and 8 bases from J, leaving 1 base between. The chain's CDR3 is CASSYSGYTF. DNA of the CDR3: TGTGCCAGCAGTTACTCGGGCTACACCTTC.

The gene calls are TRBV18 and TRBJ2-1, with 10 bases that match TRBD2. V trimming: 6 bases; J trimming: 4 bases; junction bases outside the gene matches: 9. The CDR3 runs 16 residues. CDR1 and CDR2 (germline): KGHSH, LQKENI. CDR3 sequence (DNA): TGTGCCAGCTCGTGGACTAGCGGTTCGAATTACAATGAGCAGTTCTTC. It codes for CASSWTSGSNYNEQFF.

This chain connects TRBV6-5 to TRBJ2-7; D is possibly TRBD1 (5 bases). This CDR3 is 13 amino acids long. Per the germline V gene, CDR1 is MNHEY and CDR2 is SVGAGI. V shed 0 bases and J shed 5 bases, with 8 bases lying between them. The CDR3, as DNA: TGTGCCAGCAGTTACTCGAAGGGGAACGAGCAGTACTTC. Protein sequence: CASSYSKGNEQYF.

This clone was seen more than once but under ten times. In DNA form, the CDR3 reads TGCGCCAGCAGCCAAGCGAATGCAGAGACCCAGTACTTC. It translates to CASSQANAETQYF. The chain combines TRBV4-1 with TRBJ2-5; D gene unclear. The germline gives CDR1 MGHRA, CDR2 YSYEKL. Trimming shortened V by 1 base and J by 4 bases, and 7 bases separated the two germline ends. This CDR3 has 13 residues.

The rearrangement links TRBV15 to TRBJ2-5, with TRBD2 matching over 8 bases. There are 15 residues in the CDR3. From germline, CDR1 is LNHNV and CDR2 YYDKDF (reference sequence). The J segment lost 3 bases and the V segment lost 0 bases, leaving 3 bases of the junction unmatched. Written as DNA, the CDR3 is TGTGCCACCAGCAGAGATGGGCGGGAGGAAGAGACCCAGTACTTC. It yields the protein CATSRDGREEETQYF.

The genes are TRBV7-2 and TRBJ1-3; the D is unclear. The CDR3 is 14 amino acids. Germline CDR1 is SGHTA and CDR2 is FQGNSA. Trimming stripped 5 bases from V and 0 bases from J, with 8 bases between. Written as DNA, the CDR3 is TGTGCCAGCAGCCAACAGAGCTCTGGAAACACCATATATTTT. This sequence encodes CASSQQSSGNTIYF.

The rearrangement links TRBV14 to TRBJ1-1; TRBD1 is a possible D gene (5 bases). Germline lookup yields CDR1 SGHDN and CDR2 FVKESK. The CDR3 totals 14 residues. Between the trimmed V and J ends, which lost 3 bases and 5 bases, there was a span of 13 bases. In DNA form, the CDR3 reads TGTGCCAGCAGCCACCCGGGACGTATGACTGAAGCTTTCTTT. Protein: CASSHPGRMTEAFF. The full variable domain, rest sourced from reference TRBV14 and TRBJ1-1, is EAGVTQFPSHSVIEKGQTVTLRCDPISGHDNLYWYRRVMGKEIKFLLHFVKESKQDESGMPNNRFLAERTGGTYSTLKVQPAELEDSGVYFCASSHPGRMTEAFFGQGTRLTVV.

CDR3 coding DNA: TGTGCCAGCAGCTTGGGGACAGGGTTTTCACCCCTCCACTTT. Translated, it gives CASSLGTGFSPLHF. This chain connects TRBV5-4 to TRBJ1-6; TRBD1 matches at 8 bases. This CDR3 spans 14 amino acids. Germline V lookup: CDR1 SGHNT, CDR2 YYREEE (reference sequence). After removal of 0 bases from V and 9 bases from J, the junction contained 2 bases not matched to a gene. The full variable domain, its missing parts supplied by reference TRBV5-4 and TRBJ1-6, is ETGVTQSPTHLIKTRGQQVTLRCSSQSGHNTVSWYQQALGQGPQFIFQYYREEENGRGNFPPRFSGLQFPNYSSELNVNALELDDSALYLCASSLGTGFSPLHFGNGTRLTVT.

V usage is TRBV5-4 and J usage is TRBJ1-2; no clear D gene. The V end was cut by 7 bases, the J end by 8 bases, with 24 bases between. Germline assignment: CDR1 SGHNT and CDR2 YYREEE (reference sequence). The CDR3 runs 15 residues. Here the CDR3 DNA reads TGTGCCAGCCACAGAACCTCCGGGATGAAACAGGGCTACACCTTC. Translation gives CASHRTSGMKQGYTF.